These 13 T cell receptor beta chains were sequenced from one sample in a study of T-cell reconstitution after alpha-beta-depleted transplantation in children (dated by TCRdb to the mid-2010s). The treatment or condition label for this specimen denotes: allogeneic hematopoietic cell transplantation with graft depleted of TCRalphabeta T cells and CD19 B cells. Library preparation used PCR. Sequencing was performed on an Illumina HiSeq 2500. TCR libraries were prepared with molecular barcoding, using unique molecular identifiers to normalize TCRbeta repertoire quantification. The public reads were reanalyzed by TCRdb: fastp trimming at Q25, MiXCR alignment, in-frame beta chains only. Rows merge per CDR3 protein into single entries with the most common DNA and genes. The sample data list 500,000 to 750,000 distinct CDR3 sequences, and over 25% of these were observed just once. The top ten clonotypes cover 30% to 45% of the sample.

Sequencing was performed on PBMCs, taken before TCRalphabeta/CD19-depleted stem cell transplant. The receptors derive from a boy in the first two years of life with Wiskott-Aldrich syndrome, due to receive a stem cell transplant.

There are many counts of this clonotype. The CDR3 sequence: CASSWTGLNNNEQFF. CDR3 bases: TGCGCCAGCAGCTGGACGGGACTTAATAACAATGAGCAGTTCTTC. The chain recombines TRBV5-1 with TRBJ2-1, with D possibly matching TRBD2 (6 bases). Trimming removed 3 bases at V and 5 bases at J, with 15 bases between. The CDR3 sequence is 15 residues long. The germline V gene has CDR1 SGHRS and CDR2 YFSETQ.

This clonotype has at least ten counts. The rearrangement links TRBV5-1 to TRBJ2-3; 8 positions agree with TRBD2. The germline V gene encodes CDR1 SGHRS and CDR2 YFSETQ. The V gene end was trimmed by 0 bases and the J gene end by 6 bases; junction bases not matched to a gene: 12. The CDR3 spans 17 residues. CDR3 sequence (DNA): TGCGCCAGCAGCTTGGCGGGAACGGGAGGGCCCGGGGATACGCAGTATTTT. It is translated as CASSLAGTGGPGDTQYF. The full variable domain, rest sourced from reference TRBV5-1 and TRBJ2-3, is KAGVTQTPRYLIKTRGQQVTLSCSPISGHRSVSWYQQTPGQGLQFLFEYFSETQRNKGNFPGRFSGRQFSNSRSEMNVSTLELGDSALYLCASSLAGTGGPGDTQYFGPGTRLTVL.

V and J are TRBV5-1 and TRBJ2-5, with 7 bases fitting TRBD1. The germline CDR1 and CDR2 sequences are SGHRS and YFSETQ. The CDR3 runs to 15 residues. Trimming removed 4 bases from V and 2 bases from J; junction bases left unmatched: 8. The CDR3 region is CASSLRDSLQETQYF. CDR3 sequence (DNA): TGCGCCAGCAGCCTCCGGGACAGCTTACAAGAGACCCAGTACTTC.

This chain uses TRBV7-6 with TRBJ2-3; a weak D match, TRBD2 (6 bases). The CDR3 runs 16 residues. Trimming removed 2 bases at V and 6 bases at J, with 18 bases between. From germline, CDR1 is SGHVS and CDR2 FNYEAQ. This CDR3 is CASSLTGRGGFDTQYF. The DNA of the CDR3 is TGTGCCAGCAGCTTAACCGGGAGAGGCGGTTTTGATACGCAGTATTTT.

This clonotype was detected a few times. The chain links TRBV9 to TRBJ2-2; D gene unclear. This CDR3 has 16 residues. V was trimmed by 0 bases and J by 0 bases, leaving 9 bases between them. Germline-derived CDR1 and CDR2 are SGDLS and YYNGEE. The CDR3 DNA is TGTGCCAGCAGCGTAGCCGCCGGACCGAACACCGGGGAGCTGTTTTTT. Encoded protein: CASSVAAGPNTGELFF.

This clonotype has a handful of counts. The rearrangement uses TRBV5-1 and TRBJ2-3; D is unclear. This CDR3 comprises 14 residues. The germline CDR1 and CDR2 sequences are SGHRS and YFSETQ. V was trimmed by 4 bases and J by 4 bases, leaving 13 bases between them. CDR3 DNA sequence: TGCGCCAGCAGCCCAGCGCGATCTGCAGATACGCAGTATTTT. The encoded protein is CASSPARSADTQYF.

The chain couples TRBV5-5 to TRBJ2-3, with D perhaps matching TRBD1 (5 bases). Trimming took 2 bases from V and 2 from J, leaving 15 bases between them. Germline V gene data show CDR1 as SGHKS and CDR2 as YYEKEE (reference sequence). The CDR3 has 16 amino acids. DNA for the CDR3: TGTGCCAGCAGCTTAGTTAGGGGCCTGCCCACAGATACGCAGTATTTT. This codes for CASSLVRGLPTDTQYF.

The chain is built from TRBV12-3 or TRBV12-4 and TRBJ2-2; 7 nucleotides agree with TRBD2. The CDR3 is 16 residues long. V dropped 5 bases and J dropped 2; count of bases not matched to a gene: 8. The CDR3 DNA follows: TGTGCCAGCAGTCCTAGACTAGCTGTCAACACCGGGGAGCTGTTTTTT. This encodes CASSPRLAVNTGELFF.

This chain connects TRBV2 to TRBJ2-3; D might be TRBD1 or TRBD2, each matching 5 bases. CDR1 is SNHLY, CDR2 FYNNEI, per germline. The CDR3 runs 16 residues. V dropped 9 bases and J dropped 1 base, with 20 bases sitting between them. DNA of the CDR3: TGTGCCAGTATCCCGGGGCGGACCCTAGGCACAGATACGCAGTATTTT. Translating gives CASIPGRTLGTDTQYF.

This clonotype was seen a handful of times. This sequence joins TRBV9 and TRBJ2-1; D is unclear. This CDR3 contains 14 residues. Trimming took off 2 bases at V and 3 bases at J, with 9 bases between the two ends. Germline CDR1 is SGDLS and CDR2 is YYNGEE. The DNA of the CDR3 is TGTGCCAGCAGCGTGGGTTCCTTCTACAATGAGCAGTTCTTC. Residues: CASSVGSFYNEQFF.

V gene TRBV20-1 combines with J gene TRBJ2-1, with 8 nucleotides matching TRBD2. The germline V gene has CDR1 DFQATT and CDR2 SNEGSKA (reference sequence). The CDR3 consists of 17 residues. V dropped 0 bases and J dropped 0; count of bases not matched to a gene: 7. The CDR3 DNA reads TGCAGTGCTAGAGATACTGGCGGGAGGAGCTCCTACAATGAGCAGTTCTTC. Protein sequence: CSARDTGGRSSYNEQFF.

The CDR3 nucleotides read TGTGCCAGCAGCTACAGGTGGGATAATGAAAAACTGTTTTTT. Translation: CASSYRWDNEKLFF. The chain joins TRBV5-5 to TRBJ1-4; a possible D gene is TRBD1 (5 bases). The germline gives CDR1 SGHKS, CDR2 YYEKEE (reference sequence). Trimming left V 3 bases short and J 4 bases short, with 10 bases between. The CDR3 covers 14 residues.

This chain links TRBV5-1 with TRBJ2-7; maybe TRBD2 (6 bases). Germline V gene data show CDR1 as SGHRS and CDR2 as YFSETQ. The CDR3 sequence is 14 residues long. Trimming left V 4 bases short and J 3 bases short, with 14 bases between. The CDR3 reads CASSGGVQLYEQYF. The CDR3 nucleotides are TGCGCCAGCAGCGGAGGGGTACAACTCTACGAGCAGTACTTC.